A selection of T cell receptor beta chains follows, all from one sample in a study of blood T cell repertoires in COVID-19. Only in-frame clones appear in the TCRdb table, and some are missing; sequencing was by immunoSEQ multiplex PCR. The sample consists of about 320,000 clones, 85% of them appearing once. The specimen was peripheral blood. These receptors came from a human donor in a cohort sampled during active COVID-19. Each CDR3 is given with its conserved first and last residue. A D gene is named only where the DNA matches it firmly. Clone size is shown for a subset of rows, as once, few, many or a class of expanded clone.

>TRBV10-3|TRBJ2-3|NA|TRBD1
TGTGCCATCAGTGAGACGAGGAGTTACAGGGGGCTCACAGATACGCAGTATTTT
CAISETRSYRGLTDTQYF
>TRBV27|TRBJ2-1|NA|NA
TGTGCCAGCGGCTCCATGGCCAGGGCCTACAATGAGCAGTTCTTC
CASGSMARAYNEQFF
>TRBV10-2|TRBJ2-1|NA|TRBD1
TGCGCCAGCAGCGACCCCGGGACAGGGGGACAGGCCCCCAATGAGCAGTTCTTC
CASSDPGTGGQAPNEQFF
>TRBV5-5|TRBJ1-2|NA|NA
TGTGCCAGCAGCTCCTCCGGCGGGGGGATCTATGGCTACACCTTC
CASSSSGGGIYGYTF
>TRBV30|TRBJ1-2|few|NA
TGTGCCTGGAAGGGCGGGGAAACCCCCTATGGCTACACCTTC
CAWKGGETPYGYTF
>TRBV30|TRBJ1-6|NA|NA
TGTGCCTGGAGTGTTTTTCAGGAATACTCACCCCTCCACTTT
CAWSVFQEYSPLHF
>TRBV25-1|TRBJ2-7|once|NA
TGTGCCAGCAGTTTAGGCGGTCTTTACTTC
CASSLGGLYF
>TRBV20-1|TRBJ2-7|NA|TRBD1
TGCAGTGCTAGTAATTGGGACAGGAGCTCCTACGAGCAGTACTTC
CSASNWDRSSYEQYF
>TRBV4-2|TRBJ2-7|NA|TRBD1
TGTGCCAGCAGCCAAGATCGGAGACAGGGGTTGACCGAGCAGTACTTC
CASSQDRRQGLTEQYF
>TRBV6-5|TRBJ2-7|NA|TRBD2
TGTGCCAGCAGTCCAATCCAGACTAGCGCCGAGCAGTACTTC
CASSPIQTSAEQYF
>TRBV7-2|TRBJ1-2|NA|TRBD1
TGTGCCAGCAGCTACGGACAGGGCGGCTATGGCTACACCTTC
CASSYGQGGYGYTF
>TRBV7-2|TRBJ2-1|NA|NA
TGTGCCAGCAGCTTAGACAGGGTAACCCACAATGAGCAGTTCTTC
CASSLDRVTHNEQFF
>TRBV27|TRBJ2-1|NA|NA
TGTGCCAGCCTGTCGCTCTCGAGAGATTACAATGAGCAGTTCTTC
CASLSLSRDYNEQFF
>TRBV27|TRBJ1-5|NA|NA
TGTGCCAGCAGTTTATCGCAGGGAGGGGGACAGCCCCAGCATTTT
CASSLSQGGGQPQHF
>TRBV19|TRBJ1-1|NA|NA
TGTGCCAGTAGTCCTCGGGAGGGGAGGAGGACTGAAGCTTTCTTT
CASSPREGRRTEAFF
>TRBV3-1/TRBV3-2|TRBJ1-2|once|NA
TGTGCCAGCAGCCAAGACCCAGGGTTGGGAGGCTATGGCTACACCTTC
CASSQDPGLGGYGYTF
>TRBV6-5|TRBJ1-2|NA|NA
TGTGCCACCTTCGGGGGGGGCCGTGGCTACACCTTC
CATFGGGRGYTF
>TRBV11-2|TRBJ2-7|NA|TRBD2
TGTGCCAGCAGCTTAGGAGCGGGGGGCAAGTACTTC
CASSLGAGGKYF
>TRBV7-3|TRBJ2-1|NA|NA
TGTGCCAGCAGCTTAGTACAGGGTGAGGTGCAGTTCTTC
CASSLVQGEVQFF
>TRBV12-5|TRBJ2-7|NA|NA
TGTGCTAGTGGTTTGTCCCCGTTCTACGAGCAGTACTTC
CASGLSPFYEQYF
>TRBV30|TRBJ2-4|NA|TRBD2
TGTGCCTGGAGTACTGGAAGCGGGGGGAAAAACATTCAGTACTTC
CAWSTGSGGKNIQYF
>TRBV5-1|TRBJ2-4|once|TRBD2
TGCGCCAGCGCCCCGGGTGCTAGCGGGGGAAATAACATTCAGTACTTC
CASAPGASGGNNIQYF
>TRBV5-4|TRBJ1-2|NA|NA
TGTGCCAGCAGCTTGGAGAGGCAAAACTATGGCTACACCTTC
CASSLERQNYGYTF
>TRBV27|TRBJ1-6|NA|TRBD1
TGTGCCAGCAGTCAGACAGGGGTTCTATACTCACCCCTCCACTTT
CASSQTGVLYSPLHF
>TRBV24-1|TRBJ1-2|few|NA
TGTGCCACCAGGTCGGATTCGGGAGGCTACACCTTC
CATRSDSGGYTF
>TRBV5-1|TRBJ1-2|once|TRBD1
TGCGCCAGCAGCCTGATGGGACAGGTTATTGGCTACACCTTC
CASSLMGQVIGYTF
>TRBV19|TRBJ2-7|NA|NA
TGTGCCAGTAGTGAATGGGCAGGTCCCTACGAGCAGTACTTC
CASSEWAGPYEQYF
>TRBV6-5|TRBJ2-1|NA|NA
TGTGCCAGCGAGGCCAATGAGCAGTTCTTC
CASEANEQFF
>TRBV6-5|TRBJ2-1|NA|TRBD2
TGTGCCAGCAGTCGGACTAGTGGTGAGCAGTTCTTC
CASSRTSGEQFF
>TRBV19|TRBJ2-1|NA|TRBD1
TGTGCCAGTAGTCCACGCTCGGACAGGGTGGTGCAATATGAGCAGTTCTTC
CASSPRSDRVVQYEQFF
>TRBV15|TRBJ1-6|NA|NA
TGTGCCACCAGCAGAGGGACCGGGACACTATATTCACCCCTCCACTTT
CATSRGTGTLYSPLHF
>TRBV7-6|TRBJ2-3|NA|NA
TGTGCCAGCAGCTTACAGCGCCGGGATACGCAGTATTTT
CASSLQRRDTQYF
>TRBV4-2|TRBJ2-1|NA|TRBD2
TGTGCCAGCAGTCAAGATCAGAGAGTAGCGGGGGCTACGGGGTCCAATGAGCAGTTCTTC
CASSQDQRVAGATGSNEQFF
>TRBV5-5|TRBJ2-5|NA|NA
TGTGCCAGCAGCTTGCTTTCCGTTGAGACCCAGTACTTC
CASSLLSVETQYF
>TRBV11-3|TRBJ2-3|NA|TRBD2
TGTGCCAGCAGCTTAGTCGGCTATATTTTGTCGCGGGGGGGAACAGATACGCAGTATTTT
CASSLVGYILSRGGTDTQYF
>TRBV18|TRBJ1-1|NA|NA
TGTGCCAGCTCACCACCGATTGGGAGCCGGACCACTGAAGCTTTCTTT
CASSPPIGSRTTEAFF
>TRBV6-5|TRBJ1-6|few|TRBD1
TGTGCCAGCAGCCCCGGGACAGGGGTTTCACCCCTCCACTTT
CASSPGTGVSPLHF
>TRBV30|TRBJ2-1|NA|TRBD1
TGTGCCTGGAGTGCCGGGACAGCAAATGGGGAGCAGTTCTTC
CAWSAGTANGEQFF
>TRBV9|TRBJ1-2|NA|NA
TGTGCCAGCAGCCTACAGGATCTTGGGGGCTACACCTTC
CASSLQDLGGYTF
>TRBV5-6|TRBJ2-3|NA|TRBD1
TGTGCCAGCAGCTTACAGGGGCCAAATACAGATACGCAGTATTTT
CASSLQGPNTDTQYF
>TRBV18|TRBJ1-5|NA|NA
TGTGCCAGCTCACCATTTGCGGGGAGGGACAATCAGCCCCAGCATTTT
CASSPFAGRDNQPQHF
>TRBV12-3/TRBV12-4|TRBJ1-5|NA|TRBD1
TGTGCCAGCAGTTCGGGACAGAATCAGCCCCAGCATTTT
CASSSGQNQPQHF
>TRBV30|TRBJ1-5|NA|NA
TGTGCCTGGAGTGGGGGGGGAATTCAGCCCCAGCATTTT
CAWSGGGIQPQHF
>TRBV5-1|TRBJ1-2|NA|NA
TGCGCCAGCAGCGTAGAGCCCAAACAGGGTGTCTTCACCTTC
CASSVEPKQGVFTF
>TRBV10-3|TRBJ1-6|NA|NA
TGTGCCATCAGTGAGAGCAATTCACCCCTCCACTTT
CAISESNSPLHF
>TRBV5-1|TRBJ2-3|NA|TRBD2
TGCGCCAGCAAATTAGCGGGGGGGAGCACAGATACGCAGTATTTT
CASKLAGGSTDTQYF
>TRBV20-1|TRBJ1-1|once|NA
TGCAGTGCTAGTTCGGCGGCCGAAGCTTTCTTT
CSASSAAEAFF
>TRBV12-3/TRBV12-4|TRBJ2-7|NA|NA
TGTGCCAGCAGTTTGGGGCAGGGGTACGAGCAGTACTTC
CASSLGQGYEQYF
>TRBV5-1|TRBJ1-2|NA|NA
TGCGCCAGCAGCTTGGCGGAGGGCGGTGGCTACACCTTC
CASSLAEGGGYTF
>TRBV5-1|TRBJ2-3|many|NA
TGCGCCAGCAGCCGTACGGGGGTACGGACTAGCACAGATACGCAGTATTTT
CASSRTGVRTSTDTQYF
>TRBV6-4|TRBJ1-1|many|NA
TGTGCCAGCAGTGACAGGGGGAACACTGAAGCTTTCTTT
CASSDRGNTEAFF
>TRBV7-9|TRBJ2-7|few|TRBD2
TGTGCCAGCAGCTCGTCTAGCGGGGGGCCGTACGAGCAGTACTTC
CASSSSSGGPYEQYF
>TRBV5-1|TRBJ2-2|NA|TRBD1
TGCGCCAGCAGCCTAACACCGGGACAGGGATCGACCGGGGAGCTGTTTTTT
CASSLTPGQGSTGELFF